This T cell receptor (beta chain) was sequenced during a study of cytomegalovirus exposure and HLA in healthy donors. As for the study in general: Around four fifths of some 390 genotyped donors fell in the Caucasian-associated ancestry cluster. Whole-study results and caveats: A classifier reportedly called cytomegalovirus status with high sensitivity and specificity. A later analysis revealed that TCR association rates differed between HLA loci, peaking at DRB1 and bottoming out at HLA-C. The sole available immune exposure information was CMV serostatus.

Both 60 Vbeta primers and 13 Jbeta primers went into the PCR. Clones were sequenced by immunoSEQ multiplex PCR, and TCRdb holds only the in-frame ones, with some missing. Among under 200,000 clones listed, around 75% were seen once. As for this clone: Its target is not known.

The length of the CDR3 is 16 residues. CDR1 is SGHTA and CDR2 is FQGNSA in the germline V gene. The V segment lost 6 bases and the J segment 1 base; nucleotides outside the gene matches: 6. Sequenced material: PBMCs. This TCR was sampled from a female donor in good health and CMV-seronegative. The V gene is TRBV7-2, the J gene TRBJ2-3; 11 bases align to TRBD2. DNA for the CDR3: TGTGCCAGCAGTTATAGACTAGCGGGACGCACAGATACGCAGTATTTT. Its protein product is CASSYRLAGRTDTQYF. Filled out from reference TRBV7-2 and TRBJ2-3, the complete variable domain reads GAGVSQSPSNKVTEKGKDVELRCDPISGHTALYWYRQSLGQGLEFLIYFQGNSAPDKSGLPSDRFSAERTGGSVSTLTIQRTQQEDSAVYLCASSYRLAGRTDTQYFGPGTRLTVL.